This TCR beta chain was observed in a study of blood T cell repertoires in COVID-19. Study overall: PBMCs, B-cell-depleted T cells, or T cells provided the cDNA or gDNA that made up the material.

Between the trimmed V and J ends, which lost 7 bases and 8 bases, there was a span of 18 bases. The CDR3 totals 13 residues. CDR1 is LNHDA, CDR2 SQIVND, per germline (reference sequence). In the original processing: Quantification of nucleated cells was approximated via reference gene primer amplification. TCRdb's table, derived via immunoSEQ multiplex PCR, lists solely in-frame clones and lacks some. V, J and clone size are taken as reported in that table, and D and trimming were inferred from the DNA itself. The sample has around 30,000 clones, around 86% seen once. The sequence was collected from a human donor in a cohort sampled during active COVID-19. The donor label of this sample is uncertain. The sample consisted of peripheral blood. The chain is built from TRBV19 and TRBJ2-7; D ambiguous. CDR3 sequence (DNA): TGTGCCAGTACCCGCGGCGGCGATACGAAGCAGTACTTC. This encodes CASTRGGDTKQYF. The variable domain in full, with the rest retrieved from reference TRBV19 and TRBJ2-7, is DGGITQSPKYLFRKEGQNVTLSCEQNLNHDAMYWYRQDPGQGLRLIYYSQIVNDFQKGDIAEGYSVSREKKESFPLTVTSAQKNPTAFYLCASTRGGDTKQYFGPGTRLTVT.